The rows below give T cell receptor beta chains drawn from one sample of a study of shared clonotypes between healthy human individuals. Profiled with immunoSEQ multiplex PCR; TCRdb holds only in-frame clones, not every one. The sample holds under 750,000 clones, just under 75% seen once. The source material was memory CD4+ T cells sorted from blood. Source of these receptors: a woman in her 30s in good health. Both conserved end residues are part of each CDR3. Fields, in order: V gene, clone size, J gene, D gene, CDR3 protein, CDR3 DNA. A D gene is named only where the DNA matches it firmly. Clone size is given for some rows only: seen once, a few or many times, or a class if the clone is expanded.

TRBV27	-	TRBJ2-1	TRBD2	CASRPSAWASGRARFYNEQFF	TGTGCCAGCAGACCCTCCGCCTGGGCTAGCGGGAGGGCGCGCTTCTACAATGAGCAGTTCTTC
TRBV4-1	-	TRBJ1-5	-	CASSQDSAAGHSQPQHF	TGCGCCAGCAGCCAAGATTCGGCCGCAGGGCATAGTCAGCCCCAGCATTTT
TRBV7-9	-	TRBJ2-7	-	CASSGSKQYF	TGTGCCAGCAGTGGTAGTAAGCAGTACTTC
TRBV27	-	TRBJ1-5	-	CAYRAGSVLYNQPQHF	TGTGCCTATCGGGCAGGGTCGGTCCTATACAATCAGCCCCAGCATTTT
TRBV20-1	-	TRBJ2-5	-	CSAKQETQYF	TGCAGTGCCAAACAAGAGACCCAGTACTTC
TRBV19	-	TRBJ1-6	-	CASSTSLGVNNSPLHF	TGTGCCAGTAGTACCAGTCTGGGGGTCAATAATTCACCCCTCCACTTT
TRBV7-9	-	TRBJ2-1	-	CASSLGGSWNNEQFF	TGTGCCAGCAGCTTAGGTGGGAGCTGGAACAATGAGCAGTTCTTC
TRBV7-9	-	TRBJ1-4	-	CASSSRVMEKLFF	TGTGCCAGCAGCTCACGGGTGATGGAAAAACTGTTTTTT
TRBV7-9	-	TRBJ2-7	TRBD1	CASSPDRILRQQYF	TGTGCCAGCAGTCCGGACAGGATCCTACGTCAGCAGTACTTC
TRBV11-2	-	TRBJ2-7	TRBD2	CASSFGTSGRPNSYEQYF	TGTGCCAGCAGCTTCGGGACTAGCGGGAGGCCGAATTCCTACGAGCAGTACTTC
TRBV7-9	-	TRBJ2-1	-	CASSLGTQYDEQFF	TGTGCCAGCTCGCTCGGGACTCAATACGATGAGCAGTTCTTC
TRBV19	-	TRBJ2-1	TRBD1	CASSDPGQSFRSEQFF	TGTGCCAGTAGTGATCCGGGACAGTCGTTTCGTAGTGAGCAGTTCTTC
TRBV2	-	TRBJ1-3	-	CASSEQESTSGNTIYF	TGTGCCAGCAGTGAACAGGAATCCACCTCTGGAAACACCATATATTTT
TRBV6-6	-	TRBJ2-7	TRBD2	CASSYSGLAEPEQYF	TGTGCCAGCAGTTACTCCGGACTAGCGGAGCCCGAGCAGTACTTC
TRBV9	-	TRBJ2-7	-	CASSESWGYEQYF	TGTGCCAGCAGCGAGAGTTGGGGGTACGAGCAGTACTTC
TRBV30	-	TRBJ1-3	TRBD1	CAWSSLRTGIYTIYF	TGTGCCTGGAGTTCCCTCCGGACAGGTATCTACACCATATATTTT
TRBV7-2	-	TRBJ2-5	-	CAGSSPKQGFETQYF	TGTGCCGGATCCTCGCCCAAACAGGGATTCGAGACCCAGTACTTC
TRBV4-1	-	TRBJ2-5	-	CASSRPQETQYF	TGCGCCAGCAGCCGACCTCAAGAGACCCAGTACTTC
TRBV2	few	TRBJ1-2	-	CASSEGTRSRNGYTF	TGTGCCAGCAGTGAAGGTACAAGGAGTCGTAATGGCTACACCTTC
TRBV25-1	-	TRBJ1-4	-	CASSEGSLNEKLFF	TGTGCCAGCAGTGAAGGGTCACTTAATGAAAAACTGTTTTTT
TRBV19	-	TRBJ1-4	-	CASSYQTAKGEKLFF	TGTGCCAGTAGTTATCAGACAGCGAAGGGTGAAAAACTGTTTTTT
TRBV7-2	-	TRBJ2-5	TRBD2	CASSRGLRGETQYF	TGTGCCAGCAGCCGGGGACTAAGGGGAGAGACCCAGTACTTC
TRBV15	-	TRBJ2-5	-	CATSRGWEGRTAAETQYF	TGTGCCACCAGCAGAGGTTGGGAGGGACGGACAGCAGCAGAGACCCAGTACTTC
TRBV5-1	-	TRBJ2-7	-	CASKSSYEQYF	TGCGCCAGCAAAAGCTCCTACGAGCAGTACTTC
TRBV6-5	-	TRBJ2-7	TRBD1	CASSRDRAHSYEQYF	TGTGCCAGCAGTCGGGACAGGGCCCACTCCTACGAGCAGTACTTC
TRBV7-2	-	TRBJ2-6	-	CASSLVQTSGANVLTF	TGTGCCAGCAGCTTAGTACAGACCTCTGGGGCCAACGTCCTGACTTTC
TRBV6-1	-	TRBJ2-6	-	CASSEFGPLLPGANVLTF	TGTGCCAGCAGTGAATTTGGCCCCCTTCTGCCTGGGGCCAACGTCCTGACTTTC
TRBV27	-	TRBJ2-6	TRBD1	CASTLSVTGAGTGANVLTF	TGTGCCAGCACCCTTTCCGTTACAGGGGCCGGCACTGGGGCCAACGTCCTGACTTTC
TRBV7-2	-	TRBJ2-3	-	CASSPGRGRTDTQYF	TGTGCCAGCAGCCCCGGAAGGGGTAGAACAGATACGCAGTATTTT
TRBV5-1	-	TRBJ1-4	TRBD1	CASSLEGASNEKLFF	TGCGCCAGCAGCTTGGAGGGGGCAAGTAATGAAAAACTGTTTTTT
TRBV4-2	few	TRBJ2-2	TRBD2	CASSQDLLAAGNTGELFF	TGTGCCAGCAGCCAAGACCTACTAGCGGCCGGGAACACCGGGGAGCTGTTTTTT
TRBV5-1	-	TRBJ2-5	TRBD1	CASSWGQGARETQYF	TGCGCCAGCAGCTGGGGACAGGGGGCGCGTGAGACCCAGTACTTC
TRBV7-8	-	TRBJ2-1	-	CASTGYNEQFF	TGTGCCAGCACCGGCTACAATGAGCAGTTCTTC
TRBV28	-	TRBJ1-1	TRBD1	CASSSFRDRAREAFF	TGTGCCAGCAGTTCCTTCCGGGACAGGGCTCGAGAAGCTTTCTTT
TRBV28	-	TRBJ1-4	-	CASSGPWVTNEKLFF	TGTGCCAGCAGCGGGCCCTGGGTAACTAATGAAAAACTGTTTTTT